This passage covers 18 T cell receptor beta chains from one sample sequenced in a study of CD8+ T cells in alopecia areata. This sample's treatment: oral pan-JAK inhibitor, 5-10 mg twice daily. As the sequencing template, cDNA was produced by extracting RNA and reverse transcribing it. Repertoires were generated with immunoSEQ multiplex PCR, while TCRdb's copy carries only in-frame clones and drops some. This sample has 90,000 to 100,000 clones, with roughly three fifths found just once. This specimen was CD8+ T cells sorted from blood, taken at week 4, from a patient treated with tofacitinib. All receptors come from a human donor with alopecia areata.

This chain joins TRBV30 and TRBJ2-3; D ambiguous. Trimming took off 2 bases at V and 2 bases at J, with 11 bases between the two ends. Germline V gene sequence: CDR1 GTSNPN, CDR2 SVGIG (reference sequence). The CDR3 sequence is 14 residues long. The CDR3, as DNA: TGTGCCTGGAGTATGATGGGATCCACAGATACGCAGTATTTT. It encodes CAWSMMGSTDTQYF.

This clone was counted once. The V and J genes are TRBV20-1 and TRBJ1-2; D gene uncertain. The CDR3 length is 11 residues. Germline lookup yields CDR1 DFQATT and CDR2 SNEGSKA (reference sequence). V lost 8 bases and J lost 4, with 11 bases in between. CDR3 region: CSTMWGYGYTF. The CDR3 DNA sequence: TGCAGTACAATGTGGGGCTATGGCTACACCTTC.

This chain links TRBV15 with TRBJ2-1; no definite D call. CDR3 length: 15 amino acids. Germline V gene lookup returns CDR1 LNHNV and CDR2 YYDKDF (reference sequence). V lost 3 bases, J lost 5 bases, and 14 bases lay in between. Here the CDR3 reads CATSRGPGANNEQFF. CDR3 in DNA: TGTGCCACCAGCAGGGGCCCTGGAGCGAACAATGAGCAGTTCTTC.

The chain has TRBV27 and TRBJ2-5; a possible D gene is TRBD1 (5 bases). The CDR3 consists of 17 residues. V lost 0 bases, J lost 1 base, and 15 bases lay in between. The germline V gene encodes CDR1 MNHEY and CDR2 SMNVEV (reference sequence). The CDR3 loop reads CASSLSRDLTGQETQYF. CDR3 bases: TGTGCCAGCAGTTTATCCAGAGATCTAACAGGCCAAGAGACCCAGTACTTC.

The V call is TRBV5-1, the J call TRBJ2-5, with D tentatively TRBD1 (5 bases). The germline V gene has CDR1 SGHRS and CDR2 YFSETQ. Trimming removed 1 base at V and 2 bases at J, with 12 bases between. The CDR3 loop spans 15 amino acids. CDR3 DNA: TGCGCCAGCAGCTTGTTAGAGAACAGGCAAGAGACCCAGTACTTC. Translating gives CASSLLENRQETQYF.

V and J are TRBV4-3 and TRBJ2-7, with D perhaps matching TRBD2 (7 bases). This CDR3 comprises 17 residues. Trimming removed 0 bases from V and 4 bases from J, with 19 bases in between. Germline assignment: CDR1 LGHNA and CDR2 YSLEER. CDR3 sequence: CASSQDRVLGGRYEQYF. CDR3 nucleotide sequence: TGCGCCAGCAGCCAAGATAGGGTCTTGGGGGGGCGATACGAGCAGTACTTC.

The chain has TRBV13 and TRBJ2-7; no reliable D call. CDR1 PRHDT and CDR2 FYEKMQ come from the germline V gene (reference sequence). The CDR3 has 15 amino acids. The V end was cut by 1 base, the J end by 3 bases, with 13 bases between. The CDR3 nucleotides are TGTGCCAGCAGCTTAGAGGGTGGGCAGGACTACGAGCAGTACTTC. Translating gives CASSLEGGQDYEQYF. The full variable domain, rest sourced from reference TRBV13 and TRBJ2-7, is AAGVIQSPRHLIKEKRETATLKCYPIPRHDTVYWYQQGPGQDPQFLISFYEKMQSDKGSIPDRFSAQQFSDYHSELNMSSLELGDSALYFCASSLEGGQDYEQYFGPGTRLTVT.

The V call is TRBV19, the J call TRBJ2-7; 7 nucleotides match TRBD1. Trimming took 4 bases from V and 4 from J; bases not matched to a gene: 7. The CDR3 is 14 residues long. Germline CDR1 reads LNHDA; CDR2 reads SQIVND (reference sequence). The CDR3 coding sequence is TGTGCCAGTAGTACCTGGGACAGCTTTTACGAGCAGTACTTC. This gives the protein CASSTWDSFYEQYF.

Only a few counts were recorded for this clone. At one end, the junction sequence differs from germline, possibly due to a read error. The chain has TRBV13 and TRBJ2-1, with D uncertain. Germline CDR1 PRHDT, CDR2 FYEKMQ (reference sequence). This CDR3 contains 13 residues. For the CDR3, the DNA is TGCGCCAGCAGCCAAGATCCGGGCTTGGGGCAGTTCTTC. Translation: CASSQDPGLGQFF.

The chain combines TRBV4-3 with TRBJ2-1, with D tentatively TRBD2 (7 bases). From germline, CDR1 is LGHNA and CDR2 YSLEER. The CDR3 spans 16 residues. V shed 1 base and J shed 5 bases, with 15 bases lying between them. CDR3 region: CASSQVRGRIDNEQFF. The CDR3 region has the DNA TGCGCCAGCAGCCAAGTGCGGGGGCGAATTGACAATGAGCAGTTCTTC.

The chain couples TRBV27 to TRBJ1-2; TRBD1 is a possible D gene (6 bases). The CDR3 extends over 14 amino acids. The V end was cut by 3 bases, the J end by 7 bases, with 15 bases between. Germline-derived CDR1 and CDR2 are MNHEY and SMNVEV (reference sequence). CDR3 loop: CASSFGQGISGYTF. The CDR3 coding sequence is TGTGCCAGCAGTTTTGGCCAGGGGATTTCTGGCTACACCTTC.

The rearrangement uses TRBV27 and TRBJ1-2; 11 bases agree with TRBD1. CDR1 is MNHEY and CDR2 is SMNVEV in the germline V gene (reference sequence). CDR3 length equals 16 residues. The V segment lost 7 bases and the J segment 8 bases; nucleotides outside the gene matches: 15. For the CDR3, the DNA is TGTGCCAGCAAGGGGACAGGGGGTGGTCTTCTATCCGGCTACACCTTC. Its translation: CASKGTGGGLLSGYTF.

This clone was seen a few times. J is TRBJ1-5 and V is TRBV6-6; D is ambiguous. There are 14 residues in the CDR3. Germline assignment: CDR1 MNHNY and CDR2 SVGAGI (reference sequence). Trimming took 4 bases from V and 0 from J, leaving 7 bases between them. DNA for the CDR3: TGTGCCAGCAGTTCCGACAATAGCAATCAGCCCCAGCATTTT. Its translation: CASSSDNSNQPQHF.

The chain employs TRBV9 and TRBJ1-5, with unresolved D. The ends were cut back, 0 bases at V and 9 bases at J, with 25 bases in the middle. The CDR3 spans 18 residues. Germline CDR1 is SGDLS and CDR2 is YYNGEE. CDR3 loop: CASSVEDPGSSSGRPQHF. CDR3 DNA: TGTGCCAGCAGCGTAGAGGATCCAGGCTCGAGCTCGGGTCGGCCCCAGCATTTT.

The gene calls are TRBV5-1 and TRBJ2-7; D gene ambiguous. V was pared by 2 bases and J by 3 bases, with 0 bases between. The germline V gene has CDR1 SGHRS and CDR2 YFSETQ. The length of the CDR3 is 10 residues. The CDR3 region is CASSFYEQYF. The CDR3 DNA sequence: TGCGCCAGCAGCTTCTACGAGCAGTACTTC.

V gene TRBV6-5 combines with J gene TRBJ2-5; D is ambiguous. CDR3 length: 12 residues. Trimming stripped 6 bases from V and 2 bases from J, with 7 bases between. Germline loops: CDR1 MNHEY, CDR2 SVGAGI. The DNA for the CDR3 is TGTGCCAGCAGAGGGCCTCAAGAGACCCAGTACTTC. It translates to CASRGPQETQYF.

The chain couples TRBV7-9 to TRBJ1-2, with a tentative D call TRBD1 (5 bases). The CDR3 covers 17 residues. The germline V gene has CDR1 SEHNR and CDR2 FQNEAQ (reference sequence). Trimming removed 5 bases from V and 0 bases from J, with 19 bases in between. The CDR3 sequence is CASSPGGLGSANYGYTF. The CDR3 nucleotides are TGTGCCAGCAGCCCCGGGGGTTTGGGCTCGGCTAACTATGGCTACACCTTC.

The chain links TRBV6-6 to TRBJ1-2; no clear D. Trimming removed 7 bases from V and 1 base from J, with 10 bases in between. From germline, CDR1 is MNHNY and CDR2 SVGAGI (reference sequence). CDR3 length: 13 residues. The CDR3 reads CASNPGVNYGYTF. The CDR3 bases are TGTGCCAGCAACCCCGGGGTTAACTATGGCTACACCTTC.